The 23 T cell receptor beta chains below come from one sample, sequenced in a study of metastatic and nonmetastatic thyroid tumors. TCRdb re-clonotyped the PCR reads via MiXCR. The sample includes about 21,000 clones, about 11% of them seen just once. Not a single patient had been given any form of treatment at any point before undergoing thyroid surgery. The specimen was blood. The receptors shown here come from a female donor with papillary thyroid cancer or a benign thyroid nodule (not recorded which). Some clones in this sample may be carry-over from other donors' samples.

This clone is classed as medium-sized (0.01 to 0.1%). This sequence joins TRBV6-1 and TRBJ2-2; 11 positions match TRBD2. The junction had 6 bases not matched to a gene; V was cut back by 6 bases and J by 3 bases. The CDR3 totals 16 residues. Germline V gene sequence: CDR1 MNHNS, CDR2 SASEGT. The CDR3 region has the DNA TGTGCCAGCAGCCCGCGACTAGCGGGACACACCGGGGAGCTGTTTTTT. Translating gives CASSPRLAGHTGELFF.

As for this clone: One junction end disagrees with the germline gene, perhaps due to a read error. The rearrangement uses TRBV19 and TRBJ1-1; 8 nucleotides match TRBD1. CDR1 LNHDA and CDR2 SQIVND come from the germline V gene (reference sequence). The CDR3 contains 13 residues. CDR3 loop: CAIQRQGTPEAFF. In DNA, the CDR3 is TGTGCCATCCAGAGACAGGGGACCCCTGAAGCCTTCTTT.

This clone was seen at least ten times. V is TRBV4-1 and J is TRBJ1-2, with 11 positions matching TRBD1. V dropped 3 bases and J dropped 3; count of bases not matched to a gene: 3. Germline CDR1 and CDR2: MGHRA and YSYEKL. The CDR3 has 15 amino acids. For the CDR3, the DNA is TGCGCCAGCAGCCACGTGGGACAGGGGGACTATGGCTACACCTTC. Encoded protein: CASSHVGQGDYGYTF.

This clone appeared many times. V and J are TRBV11-1 and TRBJ2-3; possible D gene TRBD2, 6 bases. The CDR3 spans 16 residues. V lost 5 bases and J lost 0, with 15 bases in between. The V gene's germline CDR1 is SGHAT and CDR2 FQDESV (reference sequence). As DNA, the CDR3 is TGTGCCAGCAGCCCCCCGGGACTGCCGAGCACAGATACGCAGTATTTT. Translating gives CASSPPGLPSTDTQYF.

Sample share makes this clone medium-sized. This chain joins TRBV6-1 and TRBJ2-7; the D gene is possibly TRBD2 (5 bases). The germline gives CDR1 MNHNS, CDR2 SASEGT. This CDR3 is built from 15 residues. V dropped 2 bases and J dropped 3 bases, with 14 bases sitting between them. In DNA form, the CDR3 reads TGTGCCAGCAGTGAATGGGCAGGAGGAAACTACGAGCAGTACTTC. It specifies CASSEWAGGNYEQYF.

On this clone: The CDR3 does not close with the conserved phenylalanine or tryptophan, likely indicating a read error. The CDR3 reads CARSHSGGTYEQYL. For the CDR3, the DNA is TGTGCCAGAAGTCATAGCGGGGGGACCTACGAGCAGTACTTA. V gene TRBV25-1 combines with J gene TRBJ2-7; TRBD2 aligns across 10 bases. The ends lost 9 bases at V and 2 bases at J; junction bases unmatched: 7. The CDR3 spans 14 residues. Germline V gene data show CDR1 as MGHDK and CDR2 as SYGVNS.

This clone was observed at least ten times. The J gene is TRBJ2-6, the V gene TRBV6-2 or TRBV6-3, with D unresolved. The CDR3 is 15 amino acids. Trimming cost V 2 bases and J 0 bases, with 5 bases left between them. Germline CDR1 is MNHEY and CDR2 is SVGEGT. CDR3 residues: CASSYIGSGANVLTF. CDR3 sequence (DNA): TGTGCCAGCAGTTACATAGGCTCTGGGGCCAACGTCCTGACTTTC.

This clone came up many times. The rearrangement uses TRBV15 and TRBJ2-2; 7 positions agree with TRBD2. Germline loops: CDR1 LNHNV, CDR2 YYDKDF (reference sequence). V lost 2 bases to trimming and J lost 6 bases; unmatched junction nucleotides: 6. The CDR3 has 15 amino acids. For the CDR3, the DNA is TGTGCCACCAGCAGAAAAGCGGGGAGTCCCGGGGAGCTGTTTTTT. Amino acid sequence: CATSRKAGSPGELFF. Variable domain in full (rest from reference TRBV15 and TRBJ2-2): DAMVIQNPRYQVTQFGKPVTLSCSQTLNHNVMYWYQQKSSQAPKLLFHYYDKDFNNEADTPDNFQSRRPNTSFCFLDIRSPGLGDTAMYLCATSRKAGSPGELFFGEGSRLTVL.

This clone was recorded at least ten times. The chain joins TRBV5-1 to TRBJ2-1; no clear D. Germline loops: CDR1 SGHRS, CDR2 YFSETQ. The CDR3 is 14 residues long. The V gene lost 0 bases and the J gene lost 1 base, with 5 bases spanning the gap. This CDR3 reads CASSLEGSYNEQFF. CDR3 DNA: TGCGCCAGCAGCTTGGAGGGTTCCTACAATGAGCAGTTCTTC.

This clone was picked up many times. The chain combines TRBV27 with TRBJ2-1, with TRBD1 identical over 9 bases. The CDR3 spans 17 residues. Germline V CDR1 and CDR2: MNHEY, SMNVEV (reference sequence). V shed 0 bases and J 5 bases; nucleotides not matched to a gene: 8. The CDR3 DNA reads as TGTGCCAGCAGTTTATCGAGAGGTTGGGACAGGGACAATGAGCAGTTCTTC. Amino acid sequence: CASSLSRGWDRDNEQFF.

Concerning this clone: The junction departs from the called germline gene at one end, perhaps through a read error. V usage is TRBV20-1 and J usage is TRBJ2-5, with 8 nucleotides matching TRBD2. Germline CDR1 DFQATT, CDR2 SNEGSKA (reference sequence). The CDR3 has 14 residues. The CDR3 is CGAGRGDPKETQYF. Here the CDR3 DNA reads TGCGGTGCCGGGCGGGGGGACCCGAAGGAGACCCAGTACTTC.

The gene calls are TRBV5-1 and TRBJ2-7; the D gene is possibly TRBD1 (6 bases). CDR3 length: 12 residues. The germline V and J ends were trimmed by 4 bases and 6 bases, with 11 bases remaining between them. Per germline, CDR1 SGHRS and CDR2 YFSETQ. In nucleotides, the CDR3 is TGCGCCAGCAGCCGTCAGGGGTCCGAGCAGTACTTC. This encodes CASSRQGSEQYF.

This clone is categorized as medium-sized (0.01 to 0.1%). This rearrangement joins TRBV6-2 or TRBV6-3 to TRBJ2-7, with D maybe TRBD1 (5 bases). CDR1 and CDR2 (germline): MNHEY, SVGEGT. The V gene lost 3 bases and the J gene lost 3 bases, with 9 bases spanning the gap. The CDR3 contains 13 residues. This chain's CDR3 is CASSYSTVYEQYF. The DNA for the CDR3 is TGTGCCAGCAGTTATTCGACAGTCTACGAGCAGTACTTC.

Turning to this clone: Germline is not matched at one junction end, which may reflect a read error. The chain has TRBV7-9 and TRBJ2-1, with D perhaps TRBD1 or TRBD2 (5 bases each). This CDR3 comprises 14 residues. Germline values: CDR1 SEHNR, CDR2 FQNEAQ (reference sequence). The CDR3 DNA reads as TGTGCCAGCAGCTTAGGAGGGGTCAACAATGGGCAGTTCTTC. Protein product: CASSLGGVNNGQFF.

Details on this clone: Compared with germline, one end of the junction differs, possibly owing to a read error. The CDR3 sequence: CSARDPGQGMYKQYF. CDR3 coding DNA: TGCAGTGCCAGAGATCCGGGACAGGGGATGTACAAGCAGTACTTC. This sequence joins TRBV20-1 and TRBJ2-7; 10 bases match TRBD1. Looked up from germline, CDR1 is DFQATT and CDR2 is SNEGSKA (reference sequence). The CDR3 contains 15 residues.

This clone was picked up many times. V and J are TRBV10-1 and TRBJ2-5, with 12 bases fitting TRBD2. The germline CDR1 and CDR2 sequences are WNHNN and SYGVQD (reference sequence). The ends lost 7 bases at V and 4 bases at J; junction bases unmatched: 7. The CDR3 consists of 15 residues. CDR3 sequence: CASTGLAGILETQYF. DNA of the CDR3: TGCGCCAGCACCGGACTAGCGGGAATTTTAGAGACCCAGTACTTC.

This clone occurred many times. The chain couples TRBV20-1 to TRBJ2-7; 7 bases agree with TRBD2. The germline V gene has CDR1 DFQATT and CDR2 SNEGSKA (reference sequence). Losses at the gene ends were 6 bases for V and 9 bases for J; bases not matched to a gene: 17. This CDR3 region has 14 residues. Written as DNA, the CDR3 is TGCAGTGCGGGTTACGGGAGGTTACGGTTCGGGCAGTACTTC. As protein: CSAGYGRLRFGQYF.

As concerns this clone: A much larger clone lies a single base off, so this may be a read error. The chain uses TRBV18 and TRBJ1-2, with D hard to call. CDR3 length: 12 amino acids. The V end was cut by 5 bases, the J end by 7 bases, with 11 bases between. Germline V gene sequence: CDR1 KGHSH, CDR2 LQKENI. The CDR3 bases are TGTGCCAGCTCAACGGCGGGAGGTGGCTACACCTTC. It codes for CASSTAGGGYTF. Combining the CDR3 with reference TRBV18 and TRBJ1-2 gives the whole variable domain NAGVMQNPRHLVRRRGQEARLRCSPMKGHSHVYWYRQLPEEGLKFMVYLQKENIIDESGMPKERFSAEFPKEGPSILRIQQVVRGDSAAYFCASSTAGGGYTFGSGTRLTVV.

The table lists this clone with many counts. The V gene is TRBV20-1, the J gene TRBJ2-7; 8 nucleotides align to TRBD2. The V segment lost 6 bases and the J segment 3 bases; nucleotides outside the gene matches: 13. The CDR3 consists of 15 residues. Germline V gene sequence: CDR1 DFQATT, CDR2 SNEGSKA (reference sequence). The CDR3 here is CSAPDGREAYYEQYF. CDR3 in DNA: TGCAGTGCGCCGGACGGGCGGGAGGCCTACTACGAGCAGTACTTC.

This clone was counted many times. Other nucleotide sequences in the sample specify the same CDR3. V gene TRBV7-8 combines with J gene TRBJ2-7; D is uncertain. The germline CDR1 and CDR2 sequences are SGHVS and FQNEAQ. The CDR3 is 14 residues long. The V and J ends lost 2 bases and 3 bases respectively, with 11 bases between them. The CDR3 DNA sequence: TGTGCCAGCAGCTTATTTCCTACCAACTACGAGCAGTACTTC. Translation gives CASSLFPTNYEQYF.

The J gene is TRBJ2-1, the V gene TRBV20-1; D might be TRBD1 (5 bases). With 0 bases removed from V and 2 bases from J, the gap between germline ends came to 20 bases. The germline CDR1 and CDR2 sequences are DFQATT and SNEGSKA (reference sequence). The CDR3 sequence is 18 residues long. This CDR3 is CSARDYRTSSGAYNEQFF. CDR3 coding DNA: TGCAGTGCTAGAGATTACCGGACATCATCTGGGGCCTACAATGAGCAGTTCTTC.

This clone was recorded at least ten times. The sample holds other DNA sequences that translate to the same CDR3. V usage is TRBV29-1 and J usage is TRBJ2-3, with 7 bases lining up with TRBD2. The CDR3 covers 14 residues. J was trimmed by 5 bases and V by 3 bases; bases with no gene match: 8. From germline, CDR1 is SQVTM and CDR2 ANQGSEA. The CDR3 nucleotides read TGCAGCGTTGAGAGGACTAGTTCGATAGATACGCAGTATTTT. It is translated as CSVERTSSIDTQYF.

This clone was detected many times. CDR3 protein: CASKRDTSNEQFF. CDR3 nucleotides: TGTGCCAGCAAACGGGACACCTCCAATGAGCAGTTCTTC. The V gene is TRBV7-2, the J gene TRBJ2-1, with a tentative D call TRBD1 (6 bases). The CDR3 runs 13 residues. CDR1 and CDR2 from the germline V gene are SGHTA and FQGNSA. Trimming removed 7 bases from V and 6 bases from J, with 13 bases in between.